Listed below are T cell receptor beta chains from one sample, sequenced in a study of shared clonotypes between healthy human individuals. Data came from immunoSEQ multiplex PCR; TCRdb stores just in-frame clones and leaves some out. This table has fewer than 850,000 clones, around 72% appearing once. The sequencing sample was made of memory CD4+ T cells sorted from blood. These receptors originate from a woman aged 25 to 45 in good health. CDR3s include the opening cysteine and the closing phenylalanine or tryptophan. Each record gives: J gene, D gene, clone size, V gene, CDR3 DNA, CDR3 protein. The D gene is left open where the match is weak. A row's size may be missing; if present it is once, few, many or a size class.

TRBJ2-1,TRBD1,.,TRBV7-9,TGTGCCAGCAGTCAGATACAGGGGCACTACAATGAGCAGTTCTTC,CASSQIQGHYNEQFF
TRBJ1-1,TRBD1,.,TRBV5-1,TGCGCCAGCAGCTTCGGGACAGGGACCGTACGGACTGAAGCTTTCTTT,CASSFGTGTVRTEAFF
TRBJ1-1,.,.,TRBV19,TGTGCCAGTAGTATCAGCCCAACGACAGTCCGTCCTGAAGCTTTCTTT,CASSISPTTVRPEAFF
TRBJ1-5,TRBD1,.,TRBV27,TGTGCCAGCAGTTTGCCCCGAGGCAGGGGGCCTTATAGCAATCAGCCCCAGCATTTT,CASSLPRGRGPYSNQPQHF
TRBJ1-4,TRBD1,.,TRBV5-1,TGCGCCAGCAGCCCTCCTGACAGGGCGGGTGAAAAACTGTTTTTT,CASSPPDRAGEKLFF
TRBJ2-7,TRBD2,.,TRBV10-3,TGTGCCATCAGTGCAGCGGGGAGCTCCTACGAGCAGTACTTC,CAISAAGSSYEQYF
TRBJ2-3,TRBD2,.,TRBV7-3,TGTGCCAGCAGTTCTCGGACTAGCGGGACCACAGATACGCAGTATTTT,CASSSRTSGTTDTQYF
TRBJ1-2,.,once,TRBV18,TGTGCCAGCTCACGCGGACCAACGGGCTATGGCTACACCTTC,CASSRGPTGYGYTF
TRBJ1-2,.,.,TRBV4-1,TGCGCCAGCAGCCAAACAACGGGGTTCTTCTATGGCTACACCTTC,CASSQTTGFFYGYTF
TRBJ1-1,.,.,TRBV21-1,TGTGCCAGCAGCAACCCCTTGAACACTGAAGCTTTCTTT,CASSNPLNTEAFF